These 8 T cell receptor beta chains were sequenced from one sample in a study of T cell changes during pregnancy in multiple sclerosis. TCRdb's copy holds only in-frame clones and misses some; the assay was immunoSEQ multiplex PCR. The repertoire holds just under 65,000 clones, with around 96% as singletons. The sequences come from CD8+ T cells from peripheral blood mononuclear cells, collected after pregnancy. The receptors here all came from a female donor with multiple sclerosis, enrolled in a pregnancy study.

This clone appeared a single time. The V gene is TRBV9, the J gene TRBJ1-3; a possible D gene is TRBD1 (6 bases). The CDR3 totals 14 residues. V dropped 3 bases and J dropped 0 bases, with 7 bases sitting between them. CDR1 SGDLS and CDR2 YYNGEE come from the germline V gene. The CDR3: CASSEGVSGNTIYF. DNA of the CDR3: TGTGCCAGCAGCGAGGGGGTCTCTGGAAACACCATATATTTT.

The V and J genes are TRBV5-8 and TRBJ2-5; a weak D match, TRBD1 (6 bases). This CDR3 has 15 amino acids. Germline-derived CDR1 and CDR2 are SGHTS and YDEGEE. V gave up 1 base and J gave up 3 bases, with 13 bases separating them. CDR3 region: CASSLTGRGKETQYF. The CDR3 nucleotides are TGTGCCAGCAGCTTGACAGGGCGAGGTAAAGAGACCCAGTACTTC.

The gene calls are TRBV5-6 and TRBJ2-1, with 8 positions matching TRBD1. Germline lookup yields CDR1 SGHDT and CDR2 YYEEEE. Germline trimming cut 3 bases from V and 10 bases from J; bases unmatched to any gene: 3. The CDR3 totals 12 residues. CDR3 loop: CASSSTGGEQFF. In DNA, the CDR3 is TGTGCCAGCAGCTCTACAGGGGGAGAGCAGTTCTTC.

The chain is built from TRBV6-1 and TRBJ2-7; D gene unclear. Per the germline V gene, CDR1 is MNHNS and CDR2 is SASEGT. The CDR3 contains 13 residues. Trimming removed 3 bases at V and 5 bases at J, with 11 bases between. This chain's CDR3 is CASSDGSLDEQYF. The DNA for the CDR3 is TGTGCCAGCAGTGATGGTTCTCTAGACGAGCAGTACTTC.

The rearrangement joins TRBV27 to TRBJ2-7, with TRBD2 identical over 7 bases. The CDR3 has 15 amino acids. Trimming cost V 2 bases and J 3 bases; bases outside gene matches: 7. Per the germline V gene, CDR1 is MNHEY and CDR2 is SMNVEV (reference sequence). Written as DNA, the CDR3 is TGTGCCAGCAGTTTACGGGGCGGGAGTGGCTACGAGCAGTACTTC. This encodes CASSLRGGSGYEQYF.

The chain carries TRBV28 and TRBJ2-4, with 7 bases that match TRBD1. The CDR3 length is 15 residues. Germline V lookup: CDR1 MDHEN, CDR2 SYDVKM. V dropped 3 bases and J dropped 0; count of bases not matched to a gene: 2. For the CDR3, the DNA is TGTGCCAGCAGTTTTAGGGGGCTAGCCAAAAACATTCAGTACTTC. This codes for CASSFRGLAKNIQYF.

DNA of the CDR3: TGTGCCAGCAGCCCCGGGACAAACTACGAGCAGTACTTC. Amino acids: CASSPGTNYEQYF. The chain joins TRBV28 to TRBJ2-7; perhaps TRBD1 as D (6 bases). The germline CDR1 and CDR2 sequences are MDHEN and SYDVKM. Trimming removed 6 bases at V and 3 bases at J, with 12 bases between. The CDR3 runs to 13 residues.

The chain employs TRBV28 and TRBJ1-5; weak D call: TRBD1 (5 bases). Between the trimmed V and J ends, which lost 4 bases and 6 bases, there was a span of 19 bases. Germline CDR1 is MDHEN and CDR2 is SYDVKM. CDR3 length equals 16 residues. CDR3 amino acids: CASSYLQSRVGQPQHF. In nucleotides, the CDR3 is TGTGCCAGCAGTTATCTTCAGTCCAGGGTGGGTCAGCCCCAGCATTTT.